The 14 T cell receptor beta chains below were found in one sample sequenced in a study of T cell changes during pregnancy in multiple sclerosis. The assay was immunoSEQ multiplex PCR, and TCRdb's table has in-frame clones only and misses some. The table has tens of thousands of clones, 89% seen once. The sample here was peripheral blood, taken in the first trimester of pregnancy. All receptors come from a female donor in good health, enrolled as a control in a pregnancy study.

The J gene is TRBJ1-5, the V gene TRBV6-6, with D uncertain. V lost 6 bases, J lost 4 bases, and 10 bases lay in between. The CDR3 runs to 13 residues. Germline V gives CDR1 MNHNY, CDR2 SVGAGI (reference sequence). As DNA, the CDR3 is TGTGCCAGCAGCCTCACAGCAAATCAGCCCCAGCATTTT. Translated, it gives CASSLTANQPQHF.

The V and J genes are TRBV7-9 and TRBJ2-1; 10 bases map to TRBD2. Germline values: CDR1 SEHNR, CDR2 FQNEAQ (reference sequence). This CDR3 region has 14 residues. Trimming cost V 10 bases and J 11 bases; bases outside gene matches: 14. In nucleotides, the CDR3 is TGTGCCACAGGACCTAGCGGGAGCTCCGGTCAGCAGTTCTTC. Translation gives CATGPSGSSGQQFF.

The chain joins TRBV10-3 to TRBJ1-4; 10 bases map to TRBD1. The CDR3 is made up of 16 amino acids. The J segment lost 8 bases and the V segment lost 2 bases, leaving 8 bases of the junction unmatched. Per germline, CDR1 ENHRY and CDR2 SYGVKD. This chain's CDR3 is CAISEAGTGATEKLFF. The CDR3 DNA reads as TGTGCCATCAGTGAGGCCGGGACAGGGGCCACAGAAAAACTGTTTTTT.

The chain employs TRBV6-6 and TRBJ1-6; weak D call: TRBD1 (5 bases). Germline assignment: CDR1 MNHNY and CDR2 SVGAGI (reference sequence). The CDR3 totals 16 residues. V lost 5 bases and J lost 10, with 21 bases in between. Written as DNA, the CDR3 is TGTGCCAGCAGTGGCCACGACAGACCCATACGGTCACCCCTCCACTTT. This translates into CASSGHDRPIRSPLHF.

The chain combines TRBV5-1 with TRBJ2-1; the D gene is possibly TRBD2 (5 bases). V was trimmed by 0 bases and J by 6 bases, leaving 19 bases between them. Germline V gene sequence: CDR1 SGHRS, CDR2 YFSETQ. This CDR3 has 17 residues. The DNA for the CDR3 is TGCGCCAGCAGCTTGGAGTTCAGCGGTCCACCTCGCAATGAGCAGTTCTTC. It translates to CASSLEFSGPPRNEQFF.

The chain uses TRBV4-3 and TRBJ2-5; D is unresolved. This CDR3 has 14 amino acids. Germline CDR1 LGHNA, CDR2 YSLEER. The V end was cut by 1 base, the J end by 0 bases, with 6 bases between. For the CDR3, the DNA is TGCGCCAGCAGCCAAGTAATCTACCAAGAGACCCAGTACTTC. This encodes CASSQVIYQETQYF.

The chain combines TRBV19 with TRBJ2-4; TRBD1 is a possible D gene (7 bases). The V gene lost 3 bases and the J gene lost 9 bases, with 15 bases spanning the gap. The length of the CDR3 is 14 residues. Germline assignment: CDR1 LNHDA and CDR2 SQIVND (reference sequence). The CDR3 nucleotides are TGTGCCAGTAGTATGGTGAGGGGGCGGGGCATTCAGTACTTC. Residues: CASSMVRGRGIQYF.

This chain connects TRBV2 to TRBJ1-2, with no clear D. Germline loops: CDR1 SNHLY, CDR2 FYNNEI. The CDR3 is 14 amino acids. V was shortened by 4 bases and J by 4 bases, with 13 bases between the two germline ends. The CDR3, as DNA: TGTGCCAGCAGTGTGAGGAGCGGATTCTATGGCTACACCTTC. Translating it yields CASSVRSGFYGYTF.

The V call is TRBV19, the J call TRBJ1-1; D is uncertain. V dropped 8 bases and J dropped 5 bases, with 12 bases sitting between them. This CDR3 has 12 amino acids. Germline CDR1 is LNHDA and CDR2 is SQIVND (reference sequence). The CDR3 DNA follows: TGTGCCAGTTCTCCCGGGAGGACTGAAGCTTTCTTT. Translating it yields CASSPGRTEAFF.

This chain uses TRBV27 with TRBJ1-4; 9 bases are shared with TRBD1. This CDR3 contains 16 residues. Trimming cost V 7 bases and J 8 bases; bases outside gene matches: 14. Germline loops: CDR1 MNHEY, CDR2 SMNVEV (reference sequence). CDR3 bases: TGTGCCAGCAAGGGGTATGAGGGACAGGGATACGAAAAACTGTTTTTT. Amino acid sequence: CASKGYEGQGYEKLFF. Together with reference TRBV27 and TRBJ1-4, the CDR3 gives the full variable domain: EAQVTQNPRYLITVTGKKLTVTCSQNMNHEYMSWYRQDPGLGLRQIYYSMNVEVTDKGDVPEGYKVSRKEKRNFPLILESPSPNQTSLYFCASKGYEGQGYEKLFFGSGTQLSVL.

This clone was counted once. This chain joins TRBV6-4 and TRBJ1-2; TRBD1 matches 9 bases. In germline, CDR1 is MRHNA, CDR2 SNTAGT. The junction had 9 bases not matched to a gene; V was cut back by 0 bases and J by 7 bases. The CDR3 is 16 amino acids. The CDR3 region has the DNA TGTGCCAGCAGTGACTCGACGGGACAGGGTTTGTTTGGCTACACCTTC. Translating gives CASSDSTGQGLFGYTF.

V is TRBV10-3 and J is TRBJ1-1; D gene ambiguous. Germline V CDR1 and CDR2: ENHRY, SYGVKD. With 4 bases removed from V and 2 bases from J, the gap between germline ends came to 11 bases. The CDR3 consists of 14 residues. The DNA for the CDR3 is TGTGCCATCAGTGCGGGTGGATCCAACACTGAAGCTTTCTTT. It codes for CAISAGGSNTEAFF.

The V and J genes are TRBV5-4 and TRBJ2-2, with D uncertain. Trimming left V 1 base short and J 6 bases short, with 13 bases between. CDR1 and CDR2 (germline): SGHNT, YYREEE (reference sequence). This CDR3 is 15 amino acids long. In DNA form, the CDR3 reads TGTGCCAGCAGCTTGTCCTCGAGTGCACCCGGGGAGCTGTTTTTT. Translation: CASSLSSSAPGELFF.

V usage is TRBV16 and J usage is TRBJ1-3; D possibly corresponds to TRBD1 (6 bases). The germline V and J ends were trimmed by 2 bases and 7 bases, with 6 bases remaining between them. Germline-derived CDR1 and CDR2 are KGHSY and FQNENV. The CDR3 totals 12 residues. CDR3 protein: CASSQQGNTIYF. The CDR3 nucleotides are TGTGCCAGCAGCCAACAGGGGAACACCATATATTTT.